The rows below give T cell receptor beta chains drawn from one sample of a study of blood T cell repertoires in COVID-19. Only in-frame clones appear in the TCRdb table, and some are missing; sequencing was by immunoSEQ multiplex PCR. Seen here are under 350,000 clones, about 86% observed once, and the top ten hold approximately 4%. The specimen was PBMCs or T cells enriched from blood (not recorded which). Receptors were obtained from a woman aged 40 to 49 with acute COVID-19. Each CDR3 is given with its conserved first and last residue. D genes are given only for firm matches. Clone size is given for some rows only: seen once, a few or many times, or a class if the clone is expanded.

j_call v_call d_call clone_size cdr3_aa cdr3_nt
TRBJ1-6 TRBV3-1/TRBV3-2 TRBD1 - CASSQTGVNNSPLHF TGTGCCAGCAGCCAAACAGGGGTAAATAATTCACCCCTCCACTTT
TRBJ2-2 TRBV7-3 TRBD2 once CASSSHPFSGLSDTGELFF TGTGCCAGCAGCTCGCATCCTTTTAGCGGGTTGTCCGACACCGGGGAGCTGTTTTTT
TRBJ1-5 TRBV5-1 - - CASSLGPVNQPQHF TGCGCCAGCAGCTTGGGGCCCGTCAATCAGCCCCAGCATTTT
TRBJ1-1 TRBV27 - - CASSLYRRTKAFF TGTGCCAGCAGTTTATACCGGCGCACTAAAGCTTTCTTT
TRBJ2-7 TRBV5-6 TRBD1 - CASSSYLGTGYEQYF TGTGCCAGCAGCTCCTATCTCGGGACAGGGTACGAGCAGTACTTC
TRBJ2-1 TRBV18 TRBD2 once CASSPLGTSGGEQFF TGTGCCAGCTCACCACTCGGGACTAGCGGAGGGGAGCAGTTCTTC
TRBJ2-1 TRBV4-2 TRBD2 - CASGSLGGRFDEQFF TGTGCCAGCGGGAGCTTGGGCGGGAGGTTCGATGAGCAGTTCTTC
TRBJ2-1 TRBV5-5 - - CASSLGGPSNEQFF TGTGCCAGCAGCTTGGGAGGCCCCAGCAATGAGCAGTTCTTC
TRBJ2-1 TRBV14 TRBD2 few CASSQVPPSGGAPWGDEQFF TGTGCCAGCAGCCAAGTTCCGCCTAGCGGGGGAGCTCCTTGGGGCGATGAGCAGTTCTTC
TRBJ1-6 TRBV10-3 TRBD1 - CAIRTGHNSPLHF TGTGCCATCCGGACAGGACATAATTCACCCCTCCACTTT
TRBJ1-1 TRBV6-5 TRBD1 - CASTQTGTSEAFF TGTGCCAGCACCCAGACAGGGACAAGTGAAGCTTTCTTT
TRBJ1-2 TRBV7-2 TRBD1 - CASSYSGQGHPNYGYTF TGTGCCAGCAGTTACTCGGGACAGGGGCACCCTAACTATGGCTACACCTTC
TRBJ2-4 TRBV6-2/TRBV6-3 - - CASSSPGGIAKNIQYF TGTGCCAGCAGCTCCCCCGGGGGAATAGCCAAAAACATTCAGTACTTC
TRBJ2-5 TRBV11-2 TRBD2 once CASSLAPTSGGSRGKTQYF TGTGCCAGCAGCTTAGCCCCCACTAGCGGGGGGTCCCGGGGAAAGACCCAGTACTTC
TRBJ2-1 TRBV6-4 TRBD2 - CASSDEAGGEQFF TGTGCCAGCAGTGACGAGGCGGGAGGTGAGCAGTTCTTC
TRBJ1-1 TRBV4-3 TRBD1 - CASSQDDRGGVLSTEAFF TGCGCCAGCAGCCAAGATGACAGGGGGGGCGTGCTGAGCACTGAAGCTTTCTTT
TRBJ1-1 TRBV19 - - CASSIFGQGKVTEAFF TGTGCCAGTAGTATCTTCGGGCAGGGGAAGGTCACTGAAGCTTTCTTT
TRBJ1-5 TRBV2 TRBD1 once CASSPGTDFLLRGNQPQHF TGTGCCAGCAGCCCCGGGACAGACTTTCTATTGAGGGGCAATCAGCCCCAGCATTTT
TRBJ2-2 TRBV3-1/TRBV3-2 TRBD2 - CASSQGGLGTGELFF TGTGCCAGCAGCCAGGGGGGGTTAGGCACCGGGGAGCTGTTTTTT
TRBJ2-4 TRBV6-6 TRBD2 - CATFSGGKNIQYF TGTGCCACCTTCAGCGGGGGCAAAAACATTCAGTACTTC
TRBJ1-2 TRBV15 TRBD1 - CATSPKGTGSIGYTF TGTGCCACCAGCCCCAAAGGGACAGGGAGTATAGGCTACACCTTC
TRBJ1-3 TRBV11-1 - - CASSLLGGTGNTIYF TGTGCCAGCAGCTTACTAGGGGGAACTGGAAACACCATATATTTT
TRBJ2-1 TRBV6-5 - - CASSYGSFYNEQFF TGTGCCAGCAGTTACGGGAGCTTCTACAATGAGCAGTTCTTC
TRBJ2-7 TRBV5-1 TRBD2 once CASSLVPGGEQYF TGCGCCAGCAGCTTGGTTCCGGGGGGCGAGCAGTACTTC
TRBJ2-3 TRBV18 - - CASSPPGTRYTDTQYF TGTGCCAGCTCACCACCCGGGACTCGCTACACAGATACGCAGTATTTT
TRBJ2-7 TRBV30 - - CAWGAATRNPSSYEQYF TGTGCCTGGGGGGCGGCTACCAGAAACCCGAGCTCCTACGAGCAGTACTTC
TRBJ2-7 TRBV5-1 - - CASSSQSGTIKSFSYEQYF TGCGCCAGCAGCTCCCAAAGTGGGACAATAAAGTCCTTCTCCTACGAGCAGTACTTC
TRBJ1-3 TRBV27 - once CASMGAGLSGNTIYF TGTGCCAGCATGGGAGCGGGGCTCTCTGGAAACACCATATATTTT
TRBJ2-1 TRBV15 - - CATSSLVGQRYNEQFF TGTGCCACCAGCAGCCTCGTAGGACAGCGCTACAATGAGCAGTTCTTC
TRBJ1-6 TRBV19 TRBD1 once CASSKGQTPDQNSPLHF TGTGCCAGTAGTAAGGGACAGACTCCCGATCAAAATTCACCCCTCCACTTT
TRBJ1-1 TRBV28 TRBD1 - CASSPPGQMNTEAFF TGTGCCAGCAGTCCGCCGGGACAGATGAACACTGAAGCTTTCTTT
TRBJ2-5 TRBV5-1 TRBD2 - CASSLFLAGEIETQYF TGCGCCAGCAGCTTGTTTTTAGCGGGGGAGATTGAGACCCAGTACTTC
TRBJ1-3 TRBV7-2 - - CASSLVMGALSGNTIYF TGTGCCAGCAGCTTAGTGATGGGAGCCCTCTCTGGAAACACCATATATTTT
TRBJ1-6 TRBV7-2 - - CASSLPRGGSPLHF TGTGCCAGCAGCCTCCCCCGGGGTGGATCACCCCTCCACTTT
TRBJ2-4 TRBV27 - - CASSLKGVDHIQYF TGTGCCAGCAGTTTAAAGGGGGTTGATCACATTCAGTACTTC
TRBJ2-3 TRBV27 TRBD2 - CASRLSGRLMFWDTQYF TGTGCCAGCAGGTTAAGCGGGAGGCTTATGTTTTGGGATACGCAGTATTTT
TRBJ1-4 TRBV5-6 TRBD1 - CASRGQLNEKLFF TGTGCCAGCAGGGGACAGCTTAATGAAAAACTGTTTTTT